A selection of T cell receptor beta chains follows, all from one sample in a study of human T cells and chemical hapten exposure. TCRdb recomputed calls from the RACE reads with MiXCR, one row per CDR3 protein. The sample has around 120,000 distinct CDR3 sequences; roughly 12% are singletons. The sequenced sample was whole blood, obtained in connection with sensitization to the hapten diphenylcyclopropenone (DPC). The receptors come from a woman aged 18-29 years with alopecia areata. Some clones in this sample may be carry-over from other donors' samples. Each CDR3 is given with its conserved first and last residue. The order of the fields is clone size, V gene, D gene, J gene, CDR3 protein, CDR3 DNA. D genes are given only for firm matches. Size tells how often a clone was seen (once, few, many) or the class of an expanded clone, and some rows leave it out.

>many|TRBV10-3|-|TRBJ2-4
CAISESTQGTKNIQYF
TGTGCCATCAGTGAGTCGACTCAGGGGACCAAAAACATTCAGTACTTC
>-|TRBV7-6|-|TRBJ2-5
CASSLGINRDAVETQYF
TGTGCCAGCAGCTTAGGGATAAACAGGGACGCGGTGGAGACCCAGTACTTC
>many|TRBV3-1|-|TRBJ2-3
CASSQETNTQYF
TGTGCCAGCAGCCAAGAAACCAATACGCAGTATTTT
>many|TRBV11-2|TRBD1|TRBJ2-3
CASSPWTGSTDTQYF
TGTGCCAGCAGCCCATGGACAGGCAGCACAGATACGCAGTATTTT
>few|TRBV20-1|-|TRBJ1-5
CSARKPNQPQHF
TGCAGTGCTAGAAAACCAAATCAGCCCCAGCATTTT
>few|TRBV6-2/TRBV6-3|-|TRBJ1-1
CASSPRTPGGNTEAFF
TGTGCCAGCAGTCCCCGGACTCCTGGAGGGAACACTGAAGCTTTCTTT
>many|TRBV28|-|TRBJ1-1
CASSWATGSGTEAFF
TGTGCCAGCAGTTGGGCAACAGGGTCGGGGACTGAAGCTTTCTTT
>few|TRBV12-3/TRBV12-4|-|TRBJ1-1
CASSPLTMNTEAFF
TGTGCCAGCAGTCCCTTGACAATGAACACTGAAGCTTTCTTT
>few|TRBV18|TRBD1|TRBJ2-1
CASSPRQGVDNEQFF
TGTGCCAGCTCACCAAGACAGGGGGTGGACAATGAGCAGTTCTTC
>few|TRBV7-6|TRBD1|TRBJ1-1
CASSRDRRNTEAFF
TGTGCCAGCAGCCGGGACAGGCGGAACACTGAAGCTTTCTTT
>-|TRBV10-3|-|TRBJ1-6
CAIRNGPYNSPLHF
TGTGCCATCAGGAACGGACCCTATAATTCACCCCTCCACTTT
>many|TRBV7-2|TRBD1|TRBJ1-1
CASSLRQGPNTEAFF
TGTGCCAGCAGCTTACGACAGGGGCCGAACACTGAAGCTTTCTTT
>-|TRBV20-1|-|TRBJ2-7
CSTSDSDKNYEQYF
TGCAGTACCTCAGACTCCGACAAAAACTACGAGCAGTACTTC
>few|TRBV28|-|TRBJ2-7
CASSLKGNEQYF
TGTGCCAGCAGTTTAAAGGGGAACGAGCAGTACTTC
>few|TRBV7-2|TRBD1|TRBJ2-1
CASSLRGQGSHNEQFF
TGTGCCAGCAGCTTAAGGGGACAGGGGAGCCACAATGAGCAGTTCTTC
>-|TRBV7-2|-|TRBJ2-3
CASSLRVLQDTQYF
TGTGCCAGCAGCCTCAGGGTCCTCCAAGATACGCAGTATTTT
>-|TRBV4-3|TRBD1|TRBJ2-3
CASSQDPDTGGDTQYF
TGCGCCAGCAGCCAAGATCCCGACACAGGGGGGGATACGCAGTATTTT
>-|TRBV5-6|TRBD1|TRBJ1-1
CASSGLDRAKTEAFF
TGTGCCAGCAGCGGCCTAGACAGGGCTAAAACTGAAGCTTTCTTT
>few|TRBV27|-|TRBJ2-3
CASSPTLTVTSTDTQYF
TGTGCCAGCAGTCCAACTCTGACGGTTACTAGCACAGATACGCAGTATTTT
>-|TRBV11-2|-|TRBJ2-3
CASSFGRQQDTQYF
TGTGCCAGCAGCTTTGGGCGGCAACAGGATACGCAGTATTTT
>-|TRBV18|TRBD2|TRBJ2-7
CASSPSGLAYEQYF
TGTGCCAGCTCACCGTCCGGACTAGCCTACGAGCAGTACTTC
>few|TRBV30|-|TRBJ1-2
CAWILGGAYGYTF
TGTGCCTGGATTCTAGGAGGGGCCTATGGCTACACCTTC
>many|TRBV3-1|TRBD1|TRBJ2-3
CASSQTGVGTDTQYF
TGTGCCAGCAGCCAAACAGGGGTCGGCACAGATACGCAGTATTTT
>-|TRBV11-2|-|TRBJ1-1
CASSSLPPGKNTEAFF
TGTGCCAGCAGCTCCCTGCCGCCCGGGAAGAACACTGAAGCTTTCTTT
>few|TRBV7-2|-|TRBJ2-3
CASSPAVYGGDTQYF
TGTGCCAGCAGTCCAGCTGTCTATGGGGGAGATACGCAGTATTTT
>few|TRBV11-2|TRBD1|TRBJ2-3
CASSPIDWTGGNADTQYF
TGTGCCAGCAGCCCGATAGACTGGACAGGGGGCAATGCAGATACGCAGTATTTT
>many|TRBV18|-|TRBJ2-5
CASSPQETQYF
TGTGCCAGCTCACCTCAAGAGACCCAGTACTTC
>many|TRBV5-5|-|TRBJ2-6
CASSPHTSGANVLTF
TGTGCCAGCAGCCCTCACACCTCTGGGGCCAACGTCCTGACTTTC
>-|TRBV28|TRBD1|TRBJ2-1
CASSKNRGQLNEQFF
TGTGCCAGCAGTAAAAACCGGGGACAGTTAAATGAGCAGTTCTTC
>-|TRBV20-1|-|TRBJ1-3
CSARAGSSGNTIYF
TGCAGTGCTAGAGCGGGCTCTTCTGGAAACACCATATATTTT
>few|TRBV20-1|TRBD2|TRBJ2-3
CSASGGDTDTQYF
TGCAGTGCTAGCGGGGGGGACACAGATACGCAGTATTTT
>-|TRBV27|-|TRBJ2-2
CASNFGRDWNTGELFF
TGTGCCAGCAACTTCGGCAGGGATTGGAACACCGGGGAGCTGTTTTTT
>many|TRBV12-3/TRBV12-4|-|TRBJ1-4
CASRLRGMDNEKLFF
TGTGCCAGCAGACTGAGGGGAATGGATAATGAAAAACTGTTTTTT
>-|TRBV4-3|TRBD1|TRBJ2-3
CASSQTGADTQYF
TGCGCCAGCAGCCAAACAGGGGCGGATACGCAGTATTTT
>few|TRBV18|-|TRBJ1-5
CASSAQGVSNQPQHF
TGTGCCAGCTCCGCACAGGGAGTTAGCAATCAGCCCCAGCATTTT
>many|TRBV6-2/TRBV6-3|TRBD1|TRBJ1-6
CAARGQGAVNLPLHF
TGTGCCGCACGAGGACAGGGAGCGGTCAATTTGCCCCTCCACTTT
>many|TRBV28|TRBD1|TRBJ1-5
CASSLTGGYQPQHF
TGTGCCAGCAGTTTAACAGGGGGCTATCAGCCCCAGCATTTT
>-|TRBV28|TRBD1|TRBJ1-5
CASIPGTGGRQPQHF
TGTGCCAGCATCCCCGGGACAGGGGGCCGGCAGCCCCAGCATTTT
>few|TRBV20-1|-|TRBJ2-7
CSARVRGPSYEQYF
TGCAGTGCTAGAGTACGGGGGCCCTCCTACGAGCAGTACTTC
>many|TRBV30|TRBD1|TRBJ1-1
CAWSGDRAEAFF
TGTGCCTGGAGTGGGGACAGGGCCGAAGCTTTCTTT
>-|TRBV7-8|-|TRBJ1-6
CASSLVGRGNSPLHF
TGTGCCAGCAGCTTGGTTGGGCGCGGTAATTCACCCCTCCACTTT
>-|TRBV12-3/TRBV12-4|-|TRBJ1-1
CASSVPGITEAFF
TGTGCCAGCAGTGTCCCGGGAATAACTGAAGCTTTCTTT
>-|TRBV11-3|TRBD1|TRBJ2-2
CASSLDKHRGTNTGELFF
TGTGCCAGCAGCTTAGACAAACACAGGGGGACGAACACCGGGGAGCTGTTTTTT
>many|TRBV6-2/TRBV6-3|TRBD1|TRBJ1-4
CASSIPGQGDEKLFF
TGTGCCAGCAGTATTCCCGGACAGGGCGATGAAAAACTGTTTTTT
>few|TRBV6-2/TRBV6-3|-|TRBJ2-1
CASRYTAASYNEQFF
TGTGCCAGCAGATACACAGCGGCATCCTACAATGAGCAGTTCTTC
>-|TRBV18|-|TRBJ2-3
CASSPGASTDTQYF
TGTGCCAGCTCACCCGGGGCCAGCACAGATACGCAGTATTTT
>few|TRBV11-2|-|TRBJ2-7
CASSYQGQANYEQYF
TGTGCCAGCAGCTACCAAGGGCAGGCCAACTACGAGCAGTACTTC
>-|TRBV19|-|TRBJ1-5
CASSIQYSNQPQHF
TGTGCCAGTAGTATCCAATATAGCAATCAGCCCCAGCATTTT
>many|TRBV25-1|-|TRBJ1-2
CASQGMEYGYTF
TGTGCCAGCCAGGGTATGGAATATGGCTACACCTTC
>few|TRBV7-2|TRBD2|TRBJ2-1
CASSLTSGGVGEQFF
TGTGCCAGCAGCTTAACTAGCGGGGGGGTAGGTGAGCAGTTCTTC
>few|TRBV29-1|TRBD2|TRBJ2-7
CSVTKGLTTYEQYF
TGCAGCGTCACAAAGGGACTAACAACCTACGAGCAGTACTTC
>-|TRBV20-1|-|TRBJ2-7
CSARDRRNSPYEQYF
TGCAGTGCTAGAGATAGGAGAAACTCCCCCTACGAGCAGTACTTC
>few|TRBV3-1|-|TRBJ1-1
CASSQPGTVNTEAFF
TGTGCCAGCAGCCAACCCGGGACGGTGAACACTGAAGCTTTCTTT
>-|TRBV20-1|-|TRBJ1-5
CSALTDSFNQPQHF
TGCAGTGCCCTCACCGACAGTTTTAATCAGCCCCAGCATTTT
>-|TRBV5-5|-|TRBJ1-1
CASSFADNTEAFF
TGTGCCAGCAGCTTTGCAGATAACACTGAAGCTTTCTTT
>-|TRBV3-1|-|TRBJ1-2
CASSQGVPTRYTF
TGTGCCAGCAGCCAAGGAGTTCCAACTAGATACACCTTC
>few|TRBV11-3|TRBD1|TRBJ2-1
CASSRDRGHYNEQFF
TGTGCCAGCAGCCGGGACAGGGGGCACTACAATGAGCAGTTCTTC
>few|TRBV18|-|TRBJ2-3
CASSQTGSPPDTQYF
TGTGCCAGCTCACAAACAGGGAGCCCCCCAGATACGCAGTATTTT
>-|TRBV6-6|-|TRBJ1-5
CASSLVADSNQPQHF
TGTGCCAGCAGCCTCGTGGCAGATAGCAATCAGCCCCAGCATTTT